This T cell receptor (beta chain) was obtained from a study of T cells in Graves' hyperthyroidism and ophthalmopathy. Study-wide findings and caveats: Researchers found most expanded thyroid clonotypes above 0.001 in blood as well.

Amplification yielded TCR beta CDR3 regions, with RNA transcripts as the source. Researchers ran a first-round RT-PCR on the TCR CDR3 using the HTBI primer set. TCRdb processed the multiplex PCR reads anew with MiXCR; each CDR3 protein has one entry. The profile covers about 340,000 distinct CDR3 sequences, with roughly 18% appearing a single time and under 55% taken by the ten largest. Per the germline V gene, CDR1 is ENHRY and CDR2 is SYGVKD. V was shortened by 4 bases and J by 2 bases, with 10 bases between the two germline ends. The CDR3 has 14 residues. Comment on this clonotype: What it binds is unknown.

Newly diagnosed hyperthyroidism, duration under 2 months, in patients aged 18 to 65. Thyroid ultrasound, orbital computed tomography, clinical symptoms, and serum thyroxine and TRAb underpinned diagnoses. This chain links TRBV10-3 with TRBJ2-3, with D possibly being TRBD1 (5 bases). This clonotype was obtained from a woman aged 45-65 years with Graves' hyperthyroidism. Sequenced material: blood. The CDR3 is CAISVRANTDTQYF. Written as DNA, the CDR3 is TGTGCCATCAGTGTCAGGGCGAACACAGATACGCAGTATTTT.